Below are 4 T cell receptor beta chains sequenced from a single sample in a study of human T cells and chemical hapten exposure. The time point is: patch test 2, 6 weeks after DPC sensitization. Described treatment: therapeutic diphenylcyclopropenone sensitization with weekly scalp DPC. TCRdb analysed the RACE reads with MiXCR anew, one entry per CDR3 protein. The profile shows about 96,000 distinct CDR3 sequences, roughly a tenth of them singletons. The sequencing used whole blood, collected in connection with sensitization to the hapten diphenylcyclopropenone (DPC). The origin of the receptors is a woman in her thirties or forties with alopecia areata. Some clones in this sample may be carry-over from other donors' samples.

In its sample, this clonotype was seen a few times. The V and J genes are TRBV2 and TRBJ2-7, with 7 bases matching TRBD2. This CDR3 has 13 residues. V gave up 7 bases and J gave up 5 bases; unmatched junction bases: 8. Germline CDR1 is SNHLY and CDR2 is FYNNEI. CDR3 bases: TGTGCCAGCAACCCGGGAGGTTTCGACGAGCAGTACTTC. Translating it yields CASNPGGFDEQYF.

This clonotype has at least ten counts. The chain combines TRBV7-9 with TRBJ2-7; 8 nucleotides match TRBD1. Germline CDR1 and CDR2: SEHNR and FQNEAQ (reference sequence). The CDR3 spans 15 residues. J gave up 1 base and V 5 bases, and 7 bases lay outside the gene matches. CDR3 residues: CASSPGQVHSYEQYF. The CDR3 DNA follows: TGTGCCAGCAGCCCGGGACAGGTACATTCCTACGAGCAGTACTTC.

Only a few counts were recorded for this clonotype. The V gene is TRBV28, the J gene TRBJ2-6; the D gene is possibly TRBD1 (5 bases). V was pared by 5 bases and J by 4 bases, with 12 bases between. Germline CDR1 is MDHEN and CDR2 is SYDVKM. The CDR3 is made up of 15 amino acids. CDR3 in amino acids: CASSGASPGANVLTF. CDR3 nucleotides: TGTGCCAGCAGTGGGGCCAGCCCCGGGGCCAACGTCCTGACTTTC.

Details on this clonotype: One junction end disagrees with the germline gene, perhaps due to a read error. The chain uses TRBV7-7 and TRBJ2-5, with D possibly matching TRBD2 (5 bases). Germline V gives CDR1 SSHAT, CDR2 FNYEAQ (reference sequence). This CDR3 spans 13 amino acids. The CDR3: CASSPDLAGTQYF. The CDR3 DNA follows: TGTGCTAGCAGCCCGGACTTGGCAGGGACCCAGTACTTC. Based on the CDR3 plus reference TRBV7-7 and TRBJ2-5, the full variable domain is GAGVSQSPRYKVTKRGQDVTLRCDPISSHATLYWYQQALGQGPEFLTYFNYEAQPDKSGLPSDRFSAERPEGSISTLTIQRTEQRDSAMYRCASSPDLAGTQYFGPGTRLLVL.